Below, 10 T cell receptor beta chains from the same sample are listed, as sequenced in a study of response to subunit inactivated influenza vaccine (dated by TCRdb to between 2018 and 2020). Receptor libraries were prepared by RT-PCR. Sequencing relied on an Illumina HiSeq 2500. TCRdb reprocessed the public reads (quality trimming at Q25 with fastp, clone calling with MiXCR) and kept in-frame beta chains. Every distinct CDR3 protein forms one entry, paired with its most common genes and DNA. For this sample there are more than 450,000 distinct CDR3 sequences; about 11% appear just once. Approximately 10% of the sample is held by the ten biggest clonotypes. These sequences were also reported in another study, on T cells expressing NK-cell markers. From the second report: TCR beta cDNA libraries were made by 5'RACE template switching that added a universal primer site and unique molecular identifiers.

The material sequenced was PBMCs from blood, taken on the day of vaccination. Receptors were obtained from a man in his fifties who received an inactivated influenza vaccine. Donor details come from another sample of the same person, matched by shared clones.

This clonotype was picked up many times. CDR3 DNA sequence: TGTGCCAGCAGCTTAGGGGGACGAGGGGTCTATGGCTACACCTTC. Its translation: CASSLGGRGVYGYTF. The V call is TRBV7-8, the J call TRBJ1-2; D possibly corresponds to TRBD1 (5 bases). Per the germline V gene, CDR1 is SGHVS and CDR2 is FQNEAQ. The CDR3 sequence is 15 residues long. Trimming stripped 1 base from V and 4 bases from J, with 13 bases between.

V and J are TRBV5-1 and TRBJ2-5; TRBD1 might be the D (5 bases). The V gene's germline CDR1 is SGHRS and CDR2 YFSETQ. This CDR3 region has 15 residues. The V end was cut by 3 bases, the J end by 3 bases, with 15 bases between. The CDR3 DNA sequence: TGCGCCAGCAGCTCATACGGTGCAGGGAAAGAGACCCAGTACTTC. Encoded protein: CASSSYGAGKETQYF.

This clonotype has a handful of counts. The J gene is TRBJ2-4, the V gene TRBV20-1; tentatively, D is TRBD2 (7 bases). CDR3 size: 18 residues. V lost 0 bases and J 1 base, leaving 19 bases between the germline ends. The germline gives CDR1 DFQATT, CDR2 SNEGSKA (reference sequence). DNA of the CDR3: TGCAGTGCTAGAGATATTCAGACGGGGGGCCTGGCCAAAAACATTCAGTACTTC. It encodes CSARDIQTGGLAKNIQYF.

The genes are TRBV27 and TRBJ1-1; D uncertain. There are 15 residues in the CDR3. Germline-derived CDR1 and CDR2 are MNHEY and SMNVEV (reference sequence). V was cut by 2 bases and J by 4 bases, with 14 bases left in between. The CDR3 sequence: CASSLLQNIGTEAFF. CDR3 nucleotides: TGTGCCAGCAGTTTACTCCAGAACATTGGCACTGAAGCTTTCTTT.

The CDR3 loop is CATSGYKVWSGSTDTQYF. The CDR3 bases are TGTGCCACCAGTGGGTATAAAGTGTGGTCTGGGAGCACAGATACGCAGTATTTT. The J gene is TRBJ2-3, the V gene TRBV24-1; D not resolved. The germline V gene has CDR1 KGHDR and CDR2 SFDVKD. The CDR3 is 18 residues long. The V and J ends lost 5 bases and 0 bases respectively, with 20 bases between them.

This clonotype was recorded a few times. The J gene is TRBJ2-1, the V gene TRBV29-1; D unresolved. Germline V gene lookup returns CDR1 SQVTM and CDR2 ANQGSEA. This CDR3 is 11 amino acids long. Between the trimmed V and J ends, which lost 4 bases and 2 bases, there was a span of 3 bases. The CDR3 is CSVATYNEQFF. CDR3 nucleotides: TGCAGCGTTGCAACCTACAATGAGCAGTTCTTC.

The chain joins TRBV2 to TRBJ2-5; the D gene is possibly TRBD1 (6 bases). Trimming removed 4 bases from V and 0 bases from J, with 6 bases in between. The CDR3 sequence is 13 residues long. From germline, CDR1 is SNHLY and CDR2 FYNNEI. The CDR3 protein is CASSGDNQETQYF. CDR3 in DNA: TGTGCCAGCAGTGGGGACAACCAAGAGACCCAGTACTTC.

This clonotype was counted between two and nine times. J is TRBJ1-2 and V is TRBV6-5, with TRBD1 matching over 12 bases. Germline loops: CDR1 MNHEY, CDR2 SVGAGI. The CDR3 sequence is 18 residues long. V trimming: 2 bases; J trimming: 0 bases; junction bases outside the gene matches: 7. CDR3 in DNA: TGTGCCAGCAGTTACCGGGACAGGGGGCCGTCTTCTAACTATGGCTACACCTTC. It codes for CASSYRDRGPSSNYGYTF.

V gene TRBV27 combines with J gene TRBJ1-4; 7 bases agree with TRBD1. CDR1 is MNHEY and CDR2 is SMNVEV in the germline V gene (reference sequence). V lost 6 bases to trimming and J lost 6 bases; unmatched junction nucleotides: 7. The CDR3 has 14 residues. The CDR3 protein is CASRNTGVDEKLFF. The CDR3 coding sequence is TGTGCCAGCAGAAACACAGGGGTTGATGAAAAACTGTTTTTT.

The rearrangement uses TRBV19 and TRBJ1-5, with 8 bases matching TRBD1. Germline loops: CDR1 LNHDA, CDR2 SQIVND (reference sequence). This CDR3 spans 15 amino acids. After removal of 5 bases from V and 7 bases from J, the junction contained 10 bases not matched to a gene. The CDR3 coding sequence is TGTGCCAGTAGTCCCGACCCCAGGGGGCCGCAGCCCCAGCATTTT. It translates to CASSPDPRGPQPQHF.